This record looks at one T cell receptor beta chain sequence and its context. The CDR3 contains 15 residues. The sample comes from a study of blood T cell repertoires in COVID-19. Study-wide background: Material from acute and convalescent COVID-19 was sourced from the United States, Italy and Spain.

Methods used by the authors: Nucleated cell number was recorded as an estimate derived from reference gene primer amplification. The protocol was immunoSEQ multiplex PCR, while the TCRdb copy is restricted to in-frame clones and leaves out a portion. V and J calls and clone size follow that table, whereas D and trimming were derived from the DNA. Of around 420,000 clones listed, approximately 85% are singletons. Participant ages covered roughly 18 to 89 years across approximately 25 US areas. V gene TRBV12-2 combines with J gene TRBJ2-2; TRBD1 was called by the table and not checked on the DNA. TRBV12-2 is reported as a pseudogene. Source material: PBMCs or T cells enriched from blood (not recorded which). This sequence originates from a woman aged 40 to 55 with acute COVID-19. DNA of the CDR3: TGTGCAAGTCGTTCCAAGGGACAAATGGCCGGGGAGCTGTTTTTT. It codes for CASRSKGQMAGELFF.